The source of this T cell receptor beta chain is a study of T cells in Graves' hyperthyroidism and ophthalmopathy. As for the study in general: Peripheral blood specimens were obtained at initial diagnosis, prior to any treatment.

Points on this clonotype: Its cognate antigen is unknown.

TCR beta CDR3 sequences were amplified from RNA transcripts. HTBI primers were used for first-round RT-PCR of the TCR CDR3. From the multiplex PCR reads, TCRdb called clonotypes with MiXCR, one entry per CDR3 protein. The sample has about 640,000 distinct CDR3 sequences; roughly 14% are singletons. General study findings and limits: Model-based prediction identified ophthalmopathy a median approximately 6 months prior to its onset.

Duration under 3 months, a NOSPECS grade of at least 4, and a Clinical Activity Score of at least 3 characterized the ophthalmopathy patients. The germline V gene encodes CDR1 SGDLS and CDR2 YYNGEE. CDR3 length: 16 residues. The V end lost 0 bases, the J end lost 4 bases, and 16 bases lay between the germline ends. This TCR was recovered from a woman in her forties or fifties with Graves' ophthalmopathy. The V and J genes are TRBV9 and TRBJ1-1; D is perhaps TRBD1 (5 bases). Sequencing was carried out using blood. The CDR3 DNA sequence: TGTGCCAGCAGCGTAGGTGCCGGACAAACCGGCACTGAAGCTTTCTTT. It encodes CASSVGAGQTGTEAFF.